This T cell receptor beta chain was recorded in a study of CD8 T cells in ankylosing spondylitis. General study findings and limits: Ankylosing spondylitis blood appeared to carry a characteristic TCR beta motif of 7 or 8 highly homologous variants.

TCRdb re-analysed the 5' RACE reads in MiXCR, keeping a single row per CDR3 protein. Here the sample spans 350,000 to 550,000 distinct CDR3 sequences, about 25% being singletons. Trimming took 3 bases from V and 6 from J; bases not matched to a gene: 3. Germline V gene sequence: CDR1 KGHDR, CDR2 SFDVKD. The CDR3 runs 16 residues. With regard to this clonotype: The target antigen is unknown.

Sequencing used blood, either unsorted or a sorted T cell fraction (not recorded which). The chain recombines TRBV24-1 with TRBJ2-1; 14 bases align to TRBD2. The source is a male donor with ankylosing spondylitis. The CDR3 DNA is TGTGCCACCAGTGATCCCGGACTAGCGGGAGGCAATGAGCAGTTCTTC. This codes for CATSDPGLAGGNEQFF.